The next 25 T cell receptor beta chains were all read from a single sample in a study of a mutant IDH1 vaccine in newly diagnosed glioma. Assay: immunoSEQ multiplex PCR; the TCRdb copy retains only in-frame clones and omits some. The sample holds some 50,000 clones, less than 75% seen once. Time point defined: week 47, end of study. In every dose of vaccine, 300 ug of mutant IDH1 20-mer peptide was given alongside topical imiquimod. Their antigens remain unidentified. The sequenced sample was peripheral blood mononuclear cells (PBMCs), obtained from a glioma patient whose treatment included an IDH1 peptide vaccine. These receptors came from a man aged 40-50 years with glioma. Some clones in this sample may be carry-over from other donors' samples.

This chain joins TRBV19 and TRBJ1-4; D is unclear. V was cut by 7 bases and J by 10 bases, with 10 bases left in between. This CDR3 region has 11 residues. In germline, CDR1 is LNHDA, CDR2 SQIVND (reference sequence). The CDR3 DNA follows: TGTGCCAGTACCACCCGGGGAAAACTGTTTTTT. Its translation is CASTTRGKLFF.

CDR3 DNA: TGTGCCAGCAGGCTAACGGGAAAAGAGACCCAGTACTTC. This encodes CASRLTGKETQYF. This sequence joins TRBV6-6 and TRBJ2-5, with TRBD2 as a possible D gene (5 bases). This CDR3 has 13 amino acids. Germline V gene lookup returns CDR1 MNHNY and CDR2 SVGAGI (reference sequence). The V end was cut by 6 bases, the J end by 3 bases, with 11 bases between.

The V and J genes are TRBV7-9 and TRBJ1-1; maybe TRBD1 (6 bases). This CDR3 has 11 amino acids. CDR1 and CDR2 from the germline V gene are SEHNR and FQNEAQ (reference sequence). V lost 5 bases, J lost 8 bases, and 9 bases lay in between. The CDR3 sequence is CASSQGPEAFF. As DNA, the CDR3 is TGTGCCAGCAGCCAGGGGCCAGAAGCTTTCTTT. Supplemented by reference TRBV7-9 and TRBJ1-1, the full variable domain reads DTGVSQNPRHKITKRGQNVTFRCDPISEHNRLYWYRQTLGQGPEFLTYFQNEAQLEKSRLLSDRFSAERPKGSFSTLEIQRTEQGDSAMYLCASSQGPEAFFGQGTRLTVV.

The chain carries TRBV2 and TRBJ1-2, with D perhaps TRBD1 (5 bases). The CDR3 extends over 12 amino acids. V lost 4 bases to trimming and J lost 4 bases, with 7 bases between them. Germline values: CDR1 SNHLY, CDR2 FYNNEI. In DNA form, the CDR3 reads TGTGCCAGCAGTGCTCAGGGCTATGGCTACACCTTC. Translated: CASSAQGYGYTF.

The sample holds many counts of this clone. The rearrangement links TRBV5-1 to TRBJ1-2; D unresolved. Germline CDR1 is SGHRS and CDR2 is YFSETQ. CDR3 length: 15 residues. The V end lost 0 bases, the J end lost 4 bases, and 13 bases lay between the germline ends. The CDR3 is CASSLEPGTAYGYTF. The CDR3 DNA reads TGCGCCAGCAGCTTGGAGCCGGGAACGGCCTATGGCTACACCTTC.

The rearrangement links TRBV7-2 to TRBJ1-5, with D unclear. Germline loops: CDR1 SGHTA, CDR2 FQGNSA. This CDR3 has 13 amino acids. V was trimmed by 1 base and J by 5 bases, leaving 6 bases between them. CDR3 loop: CASSLESDQPQHF. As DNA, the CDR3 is TGTGCCAGCAGCTTAGAGTCAGATCAGCCCCAGCATTTT.

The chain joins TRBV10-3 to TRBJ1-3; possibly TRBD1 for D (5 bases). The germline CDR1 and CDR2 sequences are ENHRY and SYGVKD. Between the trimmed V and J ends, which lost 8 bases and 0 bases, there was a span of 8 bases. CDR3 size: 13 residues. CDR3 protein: CAIRGGSGNTIYF. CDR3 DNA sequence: TGTGCCATCCGGGGGGGCTCTGGAAACACCATATATTTT.

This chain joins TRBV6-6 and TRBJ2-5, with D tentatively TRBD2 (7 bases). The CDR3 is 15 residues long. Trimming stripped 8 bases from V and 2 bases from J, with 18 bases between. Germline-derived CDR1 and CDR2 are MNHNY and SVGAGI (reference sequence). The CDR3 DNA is TGTGCCAGCCGCCCGGGGGGTGGACAGCAAGAGACCCAGTACTTC. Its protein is CASRPGGGQQETQYF.

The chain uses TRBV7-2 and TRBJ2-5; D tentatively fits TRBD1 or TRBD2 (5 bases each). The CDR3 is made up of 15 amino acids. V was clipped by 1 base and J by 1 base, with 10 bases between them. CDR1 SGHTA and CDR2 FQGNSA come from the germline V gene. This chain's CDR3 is CASSLVGDLQETQYF. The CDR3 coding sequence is TGTGCCAGCAGCTTAGTGGGGGATCTCCAAGAGACCCAGTACTTC.

The DNA of the CDR3 is TGTGCTAGTGGTGTCGGGACAGGGGGGAGGAACACTGAAGCTTTCTTT. Its translation is CASGVGTGGRNTEAFF. This chain joins TRBV12-5 and TRBJ1-1; TRBD1 matches 11 bases. V was pared by 5 bases and J by 1 base, with 6 bases of the junction left unmatched. The CDR3 runs 16 residues. CDR1 is LGHNT and CDR2 is FRNRAP in the germline V gene.

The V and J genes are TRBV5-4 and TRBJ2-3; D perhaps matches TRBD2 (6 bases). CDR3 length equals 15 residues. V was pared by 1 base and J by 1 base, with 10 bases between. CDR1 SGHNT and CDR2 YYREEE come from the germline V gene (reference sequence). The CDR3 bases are TGTGCCAGCAGCTTGCTCTCGGGGGGCACAGATACGCAGTATTTT. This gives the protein CASSLLSGGTDTQYF.

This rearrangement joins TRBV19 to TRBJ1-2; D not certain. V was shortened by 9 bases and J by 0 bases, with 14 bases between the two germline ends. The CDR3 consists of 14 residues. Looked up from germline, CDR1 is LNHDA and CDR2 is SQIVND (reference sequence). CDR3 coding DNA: TGTGCCAGCCGGGCCGGCCCTACTAACTATGGCTACACCTTC. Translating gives CASRAGPTNYGYTF.

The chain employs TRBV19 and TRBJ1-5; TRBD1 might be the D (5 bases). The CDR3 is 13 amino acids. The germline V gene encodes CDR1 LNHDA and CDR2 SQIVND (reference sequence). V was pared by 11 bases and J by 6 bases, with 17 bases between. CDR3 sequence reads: CAGGTFGGQPQHF. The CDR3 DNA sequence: TGTGCCGGTGGGACCTTCGGCGGTCAGCCCCAGCATTTT.

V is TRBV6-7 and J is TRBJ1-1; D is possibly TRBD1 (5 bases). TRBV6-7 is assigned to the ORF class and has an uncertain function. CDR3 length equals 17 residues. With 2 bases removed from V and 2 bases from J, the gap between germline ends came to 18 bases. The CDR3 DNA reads TGTGCCAGCAGTTACCCGACCGGGGGAGGAGGAAACACTGAAGCTTTCTTT. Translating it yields CASSYPTGGGGNTEAFF.

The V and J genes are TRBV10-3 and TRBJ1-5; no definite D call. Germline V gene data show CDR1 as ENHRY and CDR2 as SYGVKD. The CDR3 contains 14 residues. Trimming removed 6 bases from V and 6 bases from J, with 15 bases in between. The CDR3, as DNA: TGTGCCATCAGGCTAGAACCACCAGGTCAGCCCCAGCATTTT. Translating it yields CAIRLEPPGQPQHF.

The CDR3 nucleotides are TGCGCCAGCAGCCAAGTATCGGGCTCCTACGAGCAGTACTTC. It yields the protein CASSQVSGSYEQYF. The chain links TRBV4-1 to TRBJ2-7; D uncertain. Germline-derived CDR1 and CDR2 are MGHRA and YSYEKL. The CDR3 consists of 14 residues. V was trimmed by 1 base and J by 0 bases, leaving 7 bases between them.

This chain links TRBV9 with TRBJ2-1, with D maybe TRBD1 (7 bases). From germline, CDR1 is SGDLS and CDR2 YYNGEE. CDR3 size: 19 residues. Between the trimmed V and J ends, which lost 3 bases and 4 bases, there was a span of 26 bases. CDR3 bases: TGTGCCAGCAGCGCGCCTGGCCCCGGGAGACAGGGAGCATACAATGAGCAGTTCTTC. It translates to CASSAPGPGRQGAYNEQFF.

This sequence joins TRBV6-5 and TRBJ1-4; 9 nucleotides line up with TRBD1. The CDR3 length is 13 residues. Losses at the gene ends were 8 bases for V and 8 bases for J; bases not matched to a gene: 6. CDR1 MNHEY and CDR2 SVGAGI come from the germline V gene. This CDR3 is CASRTGVGEKLFF. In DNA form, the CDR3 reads TGTGCCAGCCGGACAGGGGTCGGGGAAAAACTGTTTTTT.

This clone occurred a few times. The chain's CDR3 is CASSLRPEETQYF. CDR3 nucleotides: TGTGCCAGCAGCCTCCGACCGGAGGAGACCCAGTACTTC. The chain is built from TRBV4-2 and TRBJ2-5; D is undetermined. Trimming cost V 4 bases and J 5 bases, with 11 bases left between them. The CDR3 is 13 residues long. Germline CDR1 LGHNA, CDR2 YNFKEQ.

The CDR3 DNA reads as TGTGCCAGCAGCAGAGGAGGATACAAAGAGGGAGAAGCTTTCTTT. It specifies CASSRGGYKEGEAFF. The gene calls are TRBV7-9 and TRBJ1-1, with D unclear. Germline-derived CDR1 and CDR2 are SEHNR and FQNEAQ (reference sequence). The CDR3 spans 15 residues. The V and J ends lost 5 bases and 8 bases respectively, with 21 bases between them. Complete variable domain (other parts from reference TRBV7-9 and TRBJ1-1): DTGVSQNPRHKITKRGQNVTFRCDPISEHNRLYWYRQTLGQGPEFLTYFQNEAQLEKSRLLSDRFSAERPKGSFSTLEIQRTEQGDSAMYLCASSRGGYKEGEAFFGQGTRLTVV.

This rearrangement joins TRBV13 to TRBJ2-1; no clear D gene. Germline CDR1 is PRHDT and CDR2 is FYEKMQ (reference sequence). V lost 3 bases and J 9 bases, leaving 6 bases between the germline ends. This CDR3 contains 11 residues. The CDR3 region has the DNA TGTGCCAGCAGCTTCACAAGTGAGCAGTTCTTC. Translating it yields CASSFTSEQFF.

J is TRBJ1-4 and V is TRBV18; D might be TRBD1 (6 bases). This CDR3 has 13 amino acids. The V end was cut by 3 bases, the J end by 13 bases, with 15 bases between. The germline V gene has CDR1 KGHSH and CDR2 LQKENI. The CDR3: CASSPPAGEALFF. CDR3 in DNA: TGTGCCAGCTCACCCCCGGCAGGGGAGGCACTGTTTTTT. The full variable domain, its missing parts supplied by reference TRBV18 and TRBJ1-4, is NAGVMQNPRHLVRRRGQEARLRCSPMKGHSHVYWYRQLPEEGLKFMVYLQKENIIDESGMPKERFSAEFPKEGPSILRIQQVVRGDSAAYFCASSPPAGEALFFGSGTQLSVL.

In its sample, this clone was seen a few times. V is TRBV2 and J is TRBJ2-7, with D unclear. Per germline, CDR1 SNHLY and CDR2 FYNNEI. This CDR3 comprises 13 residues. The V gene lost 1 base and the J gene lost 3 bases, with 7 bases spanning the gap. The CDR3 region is CASSEGQFYEQYF. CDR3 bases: TGTGCCAGCAGTGAAGGGCAGTTCTACGAGCAGTACTTC.

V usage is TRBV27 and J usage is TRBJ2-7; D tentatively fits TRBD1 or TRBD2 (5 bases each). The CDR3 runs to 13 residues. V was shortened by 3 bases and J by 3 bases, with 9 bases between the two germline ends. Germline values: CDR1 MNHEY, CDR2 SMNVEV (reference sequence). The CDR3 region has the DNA TGTGCCAGCAGTTTGGGACCCTACTACGAGCAGTACTTC. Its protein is CASSLGPYYEQYF.

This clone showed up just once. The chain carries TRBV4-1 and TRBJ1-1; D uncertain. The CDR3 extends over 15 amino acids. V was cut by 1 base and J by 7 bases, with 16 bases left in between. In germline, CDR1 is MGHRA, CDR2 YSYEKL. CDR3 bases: TGCGCCAGCAGCCAAGTCGGTGCTAGGCGGTATGAAGCTTTCTTT. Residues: CASSQVGARRYEAFF.